This entry lists 10 T cell receptor beta chains sequenced from one sample in a study of vaccination effects on CD4 cells after COVID-19. Sequencing used immunoSEQ multiplex PCR; TCRdb keeps in-frame clones, though not all of them. This sample has 60,000 to 80,000 clones, with roughly 81% found just once. Culture lasted roughly 9 days before CD4+ T cell isolation. It was two doses of either the BNT162b2 or mRNA-1273 vaccine that participants received. No antigen has been identified for these receptors. The sample consisted of CD4+ T cells from PBMCs cultured without peptide, taken after COVID-19 vaccination. Source of these receptors: a human donor who received a COVID-19 vaccine.

This chain connects TRBV9 to TRBJ1-6; D is undetermined. Trimming removed 3 bases at V and 8 bases at J, with 9 bases between. CDR1 is SGDLS, CDR2 YYNGEE, per germline. This CDR3 comprises 13 residues. The CDR3 is CASSEGGYSPLHF. Here the CDR3 DNA reads TGTGCCAGCAGCGAGGGCGGGTATTCACCCCTCCACTTT.

Concerning this clone: A much larger clone sits a single nucleotide away, making a read error possible. The V and J genes are TRBV27 and TRBJ1-2, with D possibly matching TRBD1 (5 bases). V dropped 2 bases and J dropped 2 bases, with 6 bases sitting between them. The germline V gene has CDR1 MNHEY and CDR2 SMNVEV (reference sequence). This CDR3 has 13 residues. The CDR3 DNA follows: TGTGCCAGCAGTTTAGCAGGGAACTATGGCTACACCTTC. Amino acid sequence: CASSLAGNYGYTF.

There are a few counts of this clone. The gene calls are TRBV6-5 and TRBJ1-2, with D unclear. This CDR3 has 14 amino acids. V was pared by 0 bases and J by 6 bases, with 11 bases between. Germline V lookup: CDR1 MNHEY, CDR2 SVGAGI. This CDR3 is CASSYSRKWDGYTF. Written as DNA, the CDR3 is TGTGCCAGCAGTTACTCGCGGAAATGGGATGGCTACACCTTC.

V gene TRBV25-1 combines with J gene TRBJ1-2; D possibly corresponds to TRBD1 (5 bases). Germline V lookup: CDR1 MGHDK, CDR2 SYGVNS. The germline V and J ends were trimmed by 3 bases and 6 bases, with 14 bases remaining between them. The CDR3 is 14 amino acids. CDR3 bases: TGTGCCAGCAGTGATTCACAGGCTTCGGATGGCTACACCTTC. Amino acid sequence: CASSDSQASDGYTF.

This rearrangement joins TRBV4-3 to TRBJ1-4; maybe TRBD1 (5 bases). CDR1 LGHNA and CDR2 YSLEER come from the germline V gene. This CDR3 contains 14 residues. Trimming cost V 0 bases and J 10 bases, with 12 bases left between them. The DNA of the CDR3 is TGCGCCAGCAGCCAAGACAGGGATTCAGTAAAACTGTTTTTT. This gives the protein CASSQDRDSVKLFF.

The chain links TRBV6-5 to TRBJ2-5; perhaps TRBD1 as D (6 bases). The CDR3 has 12 residues. The germline V gene has CDR1 MNHEY and CDR2 SVGAGI. Between the trimmed V and J ends, which lost 7 bases and 6 bases, there was a span of 12 bases. The CDR3, as DNA: TGTGCCAGCAAGGGGGAGTTAAAGACCCAGTACTTC. Protein: CASKGELKTQYF.

This sequence joins TRBV7-9 and TRBJ2-5; 9 bases are a match to TRBD1. This CDR3 has 14 amino acids. V shed 1 base and J 7 bases; nucleotides not matched to a gene: 4. Germline CDR1 and CDR2: SEHNR and FQNEAQ (reference sequence). In DNA form, the CDR3 reads TGTGCCAGCAGCTTAGACAGGGGGCTGGGGACCCAGTACTTC. Its translation is CASSLDRGLGTQYF.

The chain links TRBV2 to TRBJ2-1; D uncertain. Germline-derived CDR1 and CDR2 are SNHLY and FYNNEI. This CDR3 has 15 residues. V dropped 2 bases and J dropped 0 bases, with 8 bases sitting between them. CDR3 in amino acids: CASSETASSYNEQFF. DNA for the CDR3: TGTGCCAGCAGTGAAACGGCGAGCTCCTACAATGAGCAGTTCTTC. The full variable domain, in which reference TRBV2 and TRBJ2-1 provide the parts outside the CDR3, is EPEVTQTPSHQVTQMGQEVILRCVPISNHLYFYWYRQILGQKVEFLVSFYNNEISEKSEIFDDQFSVERPDGSNFTLKIRSTKLEDSAMYFCASSETASSYNEQFFGPGTRLTVL.

This clone was seen more than once but under ten times. The V gene is TRBV6-2 or TRBV6-3, the J gene TRBJ1-2; 11 positions agree with TRBD1. Germline trimming cut 0 bases from V and 0 bases from J; bases unmatched to any gene: 6. Germline CDR1 reads MNHEY; CDR2 reads SVGEGT. The CDR3 consists of 18 residues. CDR3 DNA sequence: TGTGCCAGCAGTTACTCGGGGACAGGGGGAATATCTAACTATGGCTACACCTTC. This codes for CASSYSGTGGISNYGYTF.

The chain uses TRBV6-5 and TRBJ2-3; the D is unclear. CDR3 length: 12 residues. Per the germline V gene, CDR1 is MNHEY and CDR2 is SVGAGI. The V end lost 7 bases, the J end lost 2 bases, and 7 bases lay between the germline ends. The CDR3 protein is CASKGSTDTQYF. Here the CDR3 DNA reads TGTGCCAGCAAAGGGTCCACAGATACGCAGTATTTT.